A single sample is the source of the 5 T cell receptor beta chains below, sequenced in a study of T cells after yellow fever vaccination. TCRdb used MiXCR to reprocess the 5' RACE reads, holding one entry per CDR3 protein. Among just over 250,000 distinct CDR3 sequences listed, about 5.2% were seen once. The sequencing here drew on CD4+ T cells sorted from PBMCs, taken on the day of the yellow fever booster vaccination. These receptors originate from a man aged 18 to 30 who received the YFV17D yellow fever vaccine.

The sample holds many counts of this clonotype. This rearrangement joins TRBV7-2 to TRBJ2-5; tentative D call: TRBD2 (6 bases). CDR1 and CDR2 from the germline V gene are SGHTA and FQGNSA. The CDR3 consists of 14 residues. V was cut by 5 bases and J by 7 bases, with 17 bases left in between. The CDR3 here is CASSRTRGGATQYF. For the CDR3, the DNA is TGTGCCAGCAGCCGCACCCGGGGCGGGGCGACCCAGTACTTC.

V is TRBV2 and J is TRBJ2-6; 7 nucleotides agree with TRBD1. The CDR3 has 14 residues. Trimming took 7 bases from V and 4 from J; bases not matched to a gene: 4. Germline values: CDR1 SNHLY, CDR2 FYNNEI. The CDR3 bases are TGTGCCAGCAATACAGGGGCAGGGGCCAACGTCCTGACTTTC. It specifies CASNTGAGANVLTF.

Only a few counts were recorded for this clonotype. CDR3 sequence reads: CASSGNGPADNSPLHF. The CDR3, as DNA: TGTGCCAGCAGTGGAAATGGGCCAGCCGATAATTCACCCCTCCACTTT. The rearrangement joins TRBV2 to TRBJ1-6; no reliable D call. Germline CDR1 SNHLY, CDR2 FYNNEI. The CDR3 totals 16 residues. V dropped 4 bases and J dropped 5 bases, with 15 bases sitting between them.

This clonotype showed up just a few times. The V call is TRBV20-1, the J call TRBJ2-7; 8 bases align to TRBD2. V trimming: 0 bases; J trimming: 0 bases; junction bases outside the gene matches: 4. Germline lookup yields CDR1 DFQATT and CDR2 SNEGSKA (reference sequence). The length of the CDR3 is 15 residues. In DNA form, the CDR3 reads TGCAGTGCTAGAGAAGGTAGCGGGGCCTCCTACGAGCAGTACTTC. Protein sequence: CSAREGSGASYEQYF.

This clonotype has only a few counts. V and J are TRBV7-2 and TRBJ1-2, with D perhaps TRBD1 (6 bases). This CDR3 has 14 amino acids. Per germline, CDR1 SGHTA and CDR2 FQGNSA. Between the trimmed V and J ends, which lost 1 base and 8 bases, there was a span of 14 bases. This chain's CDR3 is CASSLGYREGGYTF. CDR3 bases: TGTGCCAGCAGCTTAGGATACAGGGAGGGGGGCTACACCTTC.